This entry concerns a single T cell receptor (beta chain). Its specificity is unknown. While the first cohort had 600 to 750 subjects, the donors belonged to the separate validation cohort of 100 to 150 subjects. The V end lost 0 bases, the J end lost 0 bases, and 9 bases lay between the germline ends. Germline V gene sequence: CDR1 SGHNT, CDR2 YYREEE (reference sequence). This CDR3 is 15 amino acids long. This sample is part of a study of cytomegalovirus exposure and HLA in healthy donors. Broader study findings: In vitro assays verified that three CMV-associated chains recognized CMV antigens specifically. The study flagged approximately 180 TCR beta chains as cytomegalovirus-associated. Reports described diagnosis of cytomegalovirus status by the classifier as highly specific and sensitive.

The assay was immunoSEQ multiplex PCR, and TCRdb's table has in-frame clones only and misses some. Of 95,000 to 120,000 clones in the sample, about 85% were seen once. The chain links TRBV5-4 to TRBJ1-1; D is unclear. This TCR was recovered from a woman under 30 in good health and CMV-seronegative. The sequenced sample was PBMCs. The CDR3 protein is CASSLGAGLNTEAFF. DNA for the CDR3: TGTGCCAGCAGCTTGGGGGCGGGATTGAACACTGAAGCTTTCTTT.